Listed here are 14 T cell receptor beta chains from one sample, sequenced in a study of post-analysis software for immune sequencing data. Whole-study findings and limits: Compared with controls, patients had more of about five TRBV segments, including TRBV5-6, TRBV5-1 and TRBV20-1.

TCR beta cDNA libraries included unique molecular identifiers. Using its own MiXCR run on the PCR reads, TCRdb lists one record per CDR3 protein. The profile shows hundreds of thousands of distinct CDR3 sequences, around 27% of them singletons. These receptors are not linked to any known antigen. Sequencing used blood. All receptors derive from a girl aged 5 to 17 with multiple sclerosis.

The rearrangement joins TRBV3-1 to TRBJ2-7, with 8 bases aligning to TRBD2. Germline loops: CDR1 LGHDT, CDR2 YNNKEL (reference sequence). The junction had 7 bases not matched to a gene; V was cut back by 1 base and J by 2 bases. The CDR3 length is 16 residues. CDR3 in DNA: TGTGCCAGCAGCCAAGTTTCCAGCGGGGGACCCTACGAGCAGTACTTC. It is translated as CASSQVSSGGPYEQYF.

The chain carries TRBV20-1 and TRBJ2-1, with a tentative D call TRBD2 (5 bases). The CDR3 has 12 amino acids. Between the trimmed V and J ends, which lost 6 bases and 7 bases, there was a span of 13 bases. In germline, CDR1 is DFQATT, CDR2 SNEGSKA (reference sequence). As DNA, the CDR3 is TGCAGTGCCGAGGGCAGAGGGAATGAGCAGTTCTTC. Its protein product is CSAEGRGNEQFF.

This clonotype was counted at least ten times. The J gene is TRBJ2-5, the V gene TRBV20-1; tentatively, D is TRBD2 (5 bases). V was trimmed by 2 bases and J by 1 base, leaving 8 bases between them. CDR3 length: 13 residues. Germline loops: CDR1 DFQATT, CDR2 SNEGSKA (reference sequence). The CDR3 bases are TGCAGTGCTAGAAAAGGACTCCAAGAGACCCAGTACTTC. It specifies CSARKGLQETQYF.

The CDR3 DNA reads as TGCAGTGCTAGAACCCCAACAGGAAGAAACACTGAAGCTTTCTTT. As protein: CSARTPTGRNTEAFF. V usage is TRBV20-1 and J usage is TRBJ1-1, with D tentatively TRBD1 (5 bases). This CDR3 has 15 amino acids. Germline CDR1 is DFQATT and CDR2 is SNEGSKA (reference sequence). The germline V and J ends were trimmed by 2 bases and 2 bases, with 15 bases remaining between them.

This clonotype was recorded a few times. CDR3 protein: CASSYRTGASGYTF. The CDR3 DNA sequence: TGTGCCAGCAGTTACCGGACAGGGGCAAGTGGCTACACCTTC. The rearrangement joins TRBV6-5 to TRBJ1-2; TRBD1 matches 9 bases. The CDR3 runs to 14 residues. J gave up 7 bases and V 2 bases, and 5 bases lay outside the gene matches. CDR1 is MNHEY, CDR2 SVGAGI, per germline.

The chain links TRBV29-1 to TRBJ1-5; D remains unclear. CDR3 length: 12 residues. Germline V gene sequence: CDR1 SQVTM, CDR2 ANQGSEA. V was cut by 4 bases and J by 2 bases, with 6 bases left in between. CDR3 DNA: TGCAGCGTTGCTTTCGGCAATCAGCCCCAGCATTTT. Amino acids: CSVAFGNQPQHF.

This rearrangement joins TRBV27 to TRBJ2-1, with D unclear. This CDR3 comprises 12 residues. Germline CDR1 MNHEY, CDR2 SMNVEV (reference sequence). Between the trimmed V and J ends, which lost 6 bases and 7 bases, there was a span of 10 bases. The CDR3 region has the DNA TGTGCCAGCAGCATCGGACGAAATGAGCAGTTCTTC. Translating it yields CASSIGRNEQFF.

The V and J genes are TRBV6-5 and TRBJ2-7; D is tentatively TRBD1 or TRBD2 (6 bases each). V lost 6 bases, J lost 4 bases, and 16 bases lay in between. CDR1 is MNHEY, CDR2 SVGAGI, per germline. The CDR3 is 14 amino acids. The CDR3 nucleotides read TGTGCCAGCAGCGGGACACCCGGACTATACGAGCAGTACTTC. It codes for CASSGTPGLYEQYF.

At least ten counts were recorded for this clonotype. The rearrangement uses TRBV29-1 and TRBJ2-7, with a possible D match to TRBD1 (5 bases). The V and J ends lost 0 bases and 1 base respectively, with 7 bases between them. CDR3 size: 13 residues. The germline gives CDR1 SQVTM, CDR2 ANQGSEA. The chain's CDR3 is CSVEDGASYEQYF. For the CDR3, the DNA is TGCAGCGTTGAAGATGGGGCTTCCTACGAGCAGTACTTC.

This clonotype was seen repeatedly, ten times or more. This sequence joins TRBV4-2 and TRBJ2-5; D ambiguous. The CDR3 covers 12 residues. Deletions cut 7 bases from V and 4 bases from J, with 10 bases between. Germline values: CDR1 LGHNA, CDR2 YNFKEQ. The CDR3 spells CASTPNGETQYF. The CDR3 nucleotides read TGTGCCAGCACCCCCAATGGAGAGACCCAGTACTTC.

CDR3 amino acids: CSAPRLAGYTF. The CDR3 DNA sequence: TGCAGTGCTCCTCGACTGGCGGGCTACACCTTC. J is TRBJ1-2 and V is TRBV20-1; no definite D call. Trimming took off 5 bases at V and 8 bases at J, with 12 bases between the two ends. The CDR3 contains 11 residues. Germline CDR1 and CDR2: DFQATT and SNEGSKA (reference sequence).

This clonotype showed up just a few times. DNA for the CDR3: TGTGCCAGCAGTTCAGGGACAGCCAGAGATGGCTACACCTTC. As protein: CASSSGTARDGYTF. The chain uses TRBV12-3 or TRBV12-4 and TRBJ1-2, with 7 positions matching TRBD1. Germline trimming cut 4 bases from V and 6 bases from J; bases unmatched to any gene: 8. The CDR3 has 14 amino acids.

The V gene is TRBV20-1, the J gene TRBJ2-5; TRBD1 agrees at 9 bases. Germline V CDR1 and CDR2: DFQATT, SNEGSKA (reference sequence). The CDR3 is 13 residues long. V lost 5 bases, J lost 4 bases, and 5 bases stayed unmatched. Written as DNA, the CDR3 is TGCAGTGCTCCCGGGACAGGGCGAGAGACCCAGTACTTC. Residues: CSAPGTGRETQYF.

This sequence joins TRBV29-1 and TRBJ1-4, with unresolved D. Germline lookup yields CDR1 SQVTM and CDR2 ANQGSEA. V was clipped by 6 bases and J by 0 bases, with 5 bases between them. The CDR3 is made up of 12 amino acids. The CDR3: CSVRATNEKLFF. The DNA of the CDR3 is TGCAGCGTGCGGGCAACTAATGAAAAACTGTTTTTT.